The clone carrying this TCR beta chain was counted a few times. The antigen remains unidentified. Being one base from a much bigger clone, this may be a read error. Trimming took off 3 bases at V and 6 bases at J, with 12 bases between the two ends. The CDR3 is 13 amino acids. This entry is derived from a study of T-cell memory formation after mild COVID-19. Study-level background: There were largely donor-specific TCR clusters. Notes on the study in general: Clones that shrank (day 15 to 85) were balanced CD4/CD8, whereas later expanders leaned CD4+. Contracting CD4+ clones were located mainly in CM and EM, and CD8+ clones in EMRA.

From 5'RACE with constant-segment primers came TCR alpha and TCR beta cDNA libraries that carried sample barcodes and UMIs. TCRdb re-called the 5' RACE reads with MiXCR, one entry per CDR3 protein. This table has 550,000 to 600,000 distinct CDR3 sequences, roughly a sixth appearing once. The chain joins TRBV12-3 or TRBV12-4 to TRBJ2-7; D possibly corresponds to TRBD1 (6 bases). Specimen: PBMCs or a T cell subset sorted from them (not recorded which). This receptor was identified in an adult woman who had mild COVID-19 (a few samples of this study predate the infection). Cell type and time point are not known. The CDR3 DNA is TGTGCCAGCAGTTTTCAGGGGACGGGCGAGCAGTACTTC. It encodes CASSFQGTGEQYF.